A single sample is the source of the 10 T cell receptor beta chains below, sequenced in a study of control samples from healthy donors and cancer patients. The data were produced by immunoSEQ multiplex PCR, yet TCRdb's version contains in-frame clones alone and is incomplete. Among around 140,000 clones listed, about 90% were seen once. Sample: blood. Source of these receptors: a woman aged 50 to 60 in good health.

A note on this clone: A read error may account for a junction end that differs from germline. The V call is TRBV7-7, the J call TRBJ2-2, with D possibly matching TRBD1 (5 bases). The V gene's germline CDR1 is SSHAT and CDR2 FNYEAQ (reference sequence). This CDR3 is 13 amino acids long. CDR3 sequence (DNA): TGTGCTAGCAGCCCAAGGGGCACCGGGGAGCTGTTTTTT. Translation: CASSPRGTGELFF.

J is TRBJ1-6 and V is TRBV30, with 7 positions matching TRBD1. This CDR3 region has 14 residues. The ends lost 4 bases at V and 9 bases at J; junction bases unmatched: 9. From germline, CDR1 is GTSNPN and CDR2 SVGIG (reference sequence). As DNA, the CDR3 is TGTGCCTGGACCCGACAGGGAACAGCTTCACCCCTCCACTTT. Translated: CAWTRQGTASPLHF.

The chain recombines TRBV10-3 with TRBJ2-7; TRBD1 aligns across 8 bases. The ends lost 6 bases at V and 6 bases at J; junction bases unmatched: 10. In germline, CDR1 is ENHRY, CDR2 SYGVKD. The length of the CDR3 is 14 residues. The CDR3 region is CAIRAGTGSAEQYF. The CDR3 DNA reads as TGTGCCATCAGGGCCGGGACAGGTTCCGCCGAGCAGTACTTC.

The chain recombines TRBV25-1 with TRBJ2-7; 12 bases agree with TRBD1. V trimming: 4 bases; J trimming: 7 bases; junction bases outside the gene matches: 14. The germline V gene has CDR1 MGHDK and CDR2 SYGVNS. The CDR3 has 17 residues. The CDR3 region is CASSGLPPGTGGSEQYF. The CDR3, as DNA: TGTGCCAGCAGTGGACTACCGCCCGGGACAGGGGGCAGTGAGCAGTACTTC.

The rearrangement uses TRBV7-8 and TRBJ1-1, with unresolved D. CDR1 and CDR2 from the germline V gene are SGHVS and FQNEAQ. The CDR3 loop spans 13 amino acids. Trimming shortened V by 5 bases and J by 5 bases, and 12 bases separated the two germline ends. In DNA, the CDR3 is TGTGCCAGCAGCATAACAGATGGGACTGAAGCTTTCTTT. It codes for CASSITDGTEAFF.

The CDR3 DNA reads as TGTGCCAGCTCACAGGGGATGGGGGACAGGGGGTCCGCTGAAGCTTTCTTT. Residues: CASSQGMGDRGSAEAFF. The gene calls are TRBV18 and TRBJ1-1; 11 nucleotides align to TRBD1. Germline V gene lookup returns CDR1 KGHSH and CDR2 LQKENI. V was clipped by 4 bases and J by 6 bases; unmatched bases: 13. This CDR3 spans 17 amino acids.

The rearrangement uses TRBV5-6 and TRBJ2-7; D not certain. The CDR3 has 14 amino acids. Trimming removed 2 bases from V and 4 bases from J, with 13 bases in between. Looked up from germline, CDR1 is SGHDT and CDR2 is YYEEEE. The CDR3 sequence: CASSFGRPGYEQYF. The CDR3 DNA is TGTGCCAGCAGCTTCGGACGCCCTGGGTACGAGCAGTACTTC. Looking up the rest from reference TRBV5-6 and TRBJ2-7 gives the full variable domain: DAGVTQSPTHLIKTRGQQVTLRCSPKSGHDTVSWYQQALGQGPQFIFQYYEEEERQRGNFPDRFSGHQFPNYSSELNVNALLLGDSALYLCASSFGRPGYEQYFGPGTRLTVT.

The rearrangement uses TRBV3-1 (or the pseudogene TRBV3-2) and TRBJ2-1; D is perhaps TRBD1 or TRBD2 (5 bases each). CDR1 and CDR2 (germline): LGHDT, YNNKEL (reference sequence). The V end was cut by 3 bases, the J end by 7 bases, with 13 bases between. This CDR3 comprises 14 residues. The CDR3: CASSHPGPANEQFF. In nucleotides, the CDR3 is TGTGCCAGCAGCCATCCGGGACCCGCAAATGAGCAGTTCTTC.

This chain connects TRBV6-2 or TRBV6-3 to TRBJ1-5, with D unclear. Trimming took 2 bases from V and 2 from J, leaving 10 bases between them. This CDR3 spans 15 amino acids. Germline lookup yields CDR1 MNHEY and CDR2 SVGEGT. In nucleotides, the CDR3 is TGTGCCAGCAGTTACGAGAGAAAGGGCAATCAGCCCCAGCATTTT. Encoded protein: CASSYERKGNQPQHF.

This rearrangement joins TRBV3-1 (or the pseudogene TRBV3-2) to TRBJ2-7; the D gene is possibly TRBD2 (5 bases). Germline CDR1 reads LGHDT; CDR2 reads YNNKEL (reference sequence). CDR3 size: 16 residues. V was pared by 0 bases and J by 3 bases, with 15 bases between. The DNA for the CDR3 is TGTGCCAGCAGCCAAGACCGGGCTCCGGGGAACTACGAGCAGTACTTC. Translating gives CASSQDRAPGNYEQYF.